The rows below give T cell receptor beta chains drawn from one sample of a study of cytomegalovirus exposure and HLA in healthy donors. This table comes from immunoSEQ multiplex PCR, and its TCRdb copy is limited to in-frame clones, with some not included. The sample yields some 110,000 clones, around a tenth seen once. Sample: PBMCs. The origin of the receptors is a man in his forties in good health and CMV-seropositive. Both conserved end residues are part of each CDR3. D genes are given only for firm matches. A clone size is listed for some rows: how often the clone was seen (once, few, many), or a class if it is expanded.

clone size	V gene	J gene	D gene	CDR3 length	CDR3 DNA	CDR3 protein
once	TRBV28	TRBJ2-3	NA	11	TGTGCCAGCAATACAGGGTTTACGCAGTATTTT	CASNTGFTQYF
NA	TRBV4-3	TRBJ2-7	TRBD1	15	TGCGCCAGCAGCCACACCGGGACAGGGGGCGGCGAGCAGTACTTC	CASSHTGTGGGEQYF
few	TRBV19	TRBJ1-5	NA	15	TGTGCCAGTAGTATGGCGGCCGTTAGCAATCAGCCCCAGCATTTT	CASSMAAVSNQPQHF
few	TRBV28	TRBJ1-5	NA	14	TGTGCCAGCGTACAGGCGTATAGCAATCAGCCCCAGCATTTT	CASVQAYSNQPQHF
few	TRBV28	TRBJ2-4	NA	17	TGTGCCAGCAGTTCCCTGGACCAGCGGAGAGCCAAAAACATTCAGTACTTC	CASSSLDQRRAKNIQYF
few	TRBV5-4	TRBJ1-4	NA	16	TGTGCCAGCAGCTCGAGGGCTGCGGGGCCCGGTGAAAAACTGTTTTTT	CASSSRAAGPGEKLFF
few	TRBV7-2	TRBJ2-1	NA	13	TGTGCCAGCAGCTCCAGATCGGGGAGCGAGCAGTTCTTC	CASSSRSGSEQFF
few	TRBV2	TRBJ2-1	NA	13	TGTGCCAGCAGTGAAGGAGGCGAGCTCGAGCAGTTCTTC	CASSEGGELEQFF
NA	TRBV19	TRBJ2-5	TRBD1	15	TGTGCCAGTAGTCAGACAGGGGGCACGCTCGGGGCCCAGTACTTC	CASSQTGGTLGAQYF
NA	TRBV2	TRBJ1-2	NA	13	TGTGCCAGCACCCAGACAGAAAACTATGGCTACACCTTC	CASTQTENYGYTF
many	TRBV5-8	TRBJ1-5	NA	16	TGTGCCAGCAGCTTGGCCAAAGGGCAGGGTAGGCAGCCCCAGCATTTT	CASSLAKGQGRQPQHF
NA	TRBV6-1	TRBJ2-7	NA	12	TGTGCCAGTAATAACCCGGACAGCGAGCAGTACTTC	CASNNPDSEQYF